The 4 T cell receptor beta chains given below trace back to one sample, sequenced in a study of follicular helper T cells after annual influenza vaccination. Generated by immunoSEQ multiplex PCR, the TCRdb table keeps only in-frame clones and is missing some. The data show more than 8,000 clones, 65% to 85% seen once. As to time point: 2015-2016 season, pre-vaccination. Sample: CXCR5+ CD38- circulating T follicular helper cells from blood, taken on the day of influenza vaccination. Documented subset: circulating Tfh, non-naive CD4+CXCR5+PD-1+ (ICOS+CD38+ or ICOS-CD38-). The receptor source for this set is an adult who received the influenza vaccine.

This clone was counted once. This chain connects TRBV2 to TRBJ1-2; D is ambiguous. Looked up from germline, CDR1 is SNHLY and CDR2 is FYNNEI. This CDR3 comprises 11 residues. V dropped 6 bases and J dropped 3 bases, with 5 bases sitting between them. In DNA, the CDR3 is TGTGCCAGCAGCGGGGACTATGGCTACACCTTC. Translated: CASSGDYGYTF.

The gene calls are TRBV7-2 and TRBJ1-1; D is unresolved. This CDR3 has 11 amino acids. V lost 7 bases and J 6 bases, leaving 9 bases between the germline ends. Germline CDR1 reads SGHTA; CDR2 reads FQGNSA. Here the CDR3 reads CASTLGPEAFF. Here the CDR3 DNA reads TGTGCCAGCACCCTGGGCCCTGAAGCTTTCTTT.

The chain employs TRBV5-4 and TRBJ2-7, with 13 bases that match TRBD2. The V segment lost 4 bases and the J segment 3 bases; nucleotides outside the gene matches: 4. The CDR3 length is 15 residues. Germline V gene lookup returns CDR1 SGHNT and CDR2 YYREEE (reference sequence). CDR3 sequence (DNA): TGTGCCAGCAGCGCAGGGACTAGCGGGAACTACGAGCAGTACTTC. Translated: CASSAGTSGNYEQYF. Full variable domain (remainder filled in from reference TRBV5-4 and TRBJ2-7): ETGVTQSPTHLIKTRGQQVTLRCSSQSGHNTVSWYQQALGQGPQFIFQYYREEENGRGNFPPRFSGLQFPNYSSELNVNALELDDSALYLCASSAGTSGNYEQYFGPGTRLTVT.

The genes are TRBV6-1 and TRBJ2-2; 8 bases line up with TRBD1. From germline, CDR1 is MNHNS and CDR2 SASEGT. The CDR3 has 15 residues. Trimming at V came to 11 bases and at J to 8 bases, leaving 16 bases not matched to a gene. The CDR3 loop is CASPPAGGKIGELFF. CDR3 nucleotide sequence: TGTGCCTCTCCCCCTGCAGGGGGCAAAATAGGGGAGCTGTTTTTT.